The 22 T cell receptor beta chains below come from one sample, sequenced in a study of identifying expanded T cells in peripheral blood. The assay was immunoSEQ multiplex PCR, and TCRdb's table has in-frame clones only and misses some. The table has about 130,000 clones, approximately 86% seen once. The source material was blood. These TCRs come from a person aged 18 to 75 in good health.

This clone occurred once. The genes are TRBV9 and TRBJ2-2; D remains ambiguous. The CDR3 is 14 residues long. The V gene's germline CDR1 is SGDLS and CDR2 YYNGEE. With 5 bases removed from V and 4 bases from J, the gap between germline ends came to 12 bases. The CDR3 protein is CASSETGFTGELFF. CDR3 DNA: TGTGCCAGCAGTGAGACCGGGTTCACCGGGGAGCTGTTTTTT.

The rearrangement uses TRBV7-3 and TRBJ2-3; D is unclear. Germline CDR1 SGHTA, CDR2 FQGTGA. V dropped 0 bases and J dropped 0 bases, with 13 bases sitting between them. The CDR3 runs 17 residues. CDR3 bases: TGTGCCAGCAGCTTAACGTATACCAAAACTAGCACAGATACGCAGTATTTT. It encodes CASSLTYTKTSTDTQYF.

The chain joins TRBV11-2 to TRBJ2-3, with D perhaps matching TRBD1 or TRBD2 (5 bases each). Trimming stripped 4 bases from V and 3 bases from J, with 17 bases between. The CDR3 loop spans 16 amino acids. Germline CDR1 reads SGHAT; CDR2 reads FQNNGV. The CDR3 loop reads CASSSRGLAGTDTQYF. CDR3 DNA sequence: TGTGCCAGCAGCTCCCGGGGTCTAGCAGGGACAGATACGCAGTATTTT.

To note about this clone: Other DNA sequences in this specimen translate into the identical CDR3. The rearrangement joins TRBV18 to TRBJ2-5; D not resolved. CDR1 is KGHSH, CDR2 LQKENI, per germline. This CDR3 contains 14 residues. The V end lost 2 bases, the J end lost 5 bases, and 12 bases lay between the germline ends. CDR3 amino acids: CASSPGPGWETQYF. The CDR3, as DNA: TGTGCCAGCTCACCAGGGCCGGGTTGGGAGACCCAGTACTTC.

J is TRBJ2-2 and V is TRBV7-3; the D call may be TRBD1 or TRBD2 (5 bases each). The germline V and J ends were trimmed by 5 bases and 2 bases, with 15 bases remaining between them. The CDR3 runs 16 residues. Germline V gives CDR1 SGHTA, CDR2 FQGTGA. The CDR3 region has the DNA TGTGCCAGCAGCCGAACCCGGGACGGAAACACCGGGGAGCTGTTTTTT. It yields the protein CASSRTRDGNTGELFF.

In nucleotides, the CDR3 is TGTGCCAGCAGCTTAGAGGGGGCTGGAGCCAAAAACATTCAGTACTTC. Its protein product is CASSLEGAGAKNIQYF. This rearrangement joins TRBV7-9 to TRBJ2-4, with 7 bases aligning to TRBD1. The CDR3 sequence is 16 residues long. CDR1 and CDR2 from the germline V gene are SEHNR and FQNEAQ (reference sequence). V trimming: 1 base; J trimming: 0 bases; junction bases outside the gene matches: 3.

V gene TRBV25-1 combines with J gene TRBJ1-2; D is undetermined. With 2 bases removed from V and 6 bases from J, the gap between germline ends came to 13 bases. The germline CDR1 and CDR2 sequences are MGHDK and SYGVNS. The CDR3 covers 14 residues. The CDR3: CASSEIGRRDGYTF. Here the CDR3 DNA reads TGTGCCAGCAGTGAAATTGGCAGGAGGGATGGCTACACCTTC.

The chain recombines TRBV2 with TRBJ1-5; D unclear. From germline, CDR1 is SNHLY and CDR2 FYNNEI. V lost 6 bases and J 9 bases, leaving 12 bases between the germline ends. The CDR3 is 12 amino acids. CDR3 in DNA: TGTGCCAGCAGACCAACCAGTGGGCCCCAGCATTTT. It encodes CASRPTSGPQHF.

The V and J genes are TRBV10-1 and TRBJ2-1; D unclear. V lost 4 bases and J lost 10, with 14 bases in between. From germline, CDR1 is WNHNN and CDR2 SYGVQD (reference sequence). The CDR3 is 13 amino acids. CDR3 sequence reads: CASSADLSREQFF. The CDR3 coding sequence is TGCGCCAGCAGTGCTGACTTATCTAGGGAGCAGTTCTTC.

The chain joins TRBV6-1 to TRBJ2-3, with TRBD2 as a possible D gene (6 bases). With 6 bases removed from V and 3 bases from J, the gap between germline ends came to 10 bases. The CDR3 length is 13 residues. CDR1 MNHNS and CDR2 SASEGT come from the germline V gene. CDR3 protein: CASSGTATDTQYF. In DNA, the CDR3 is TGTGCCAGCAGCGGGACTGCTACAGATACGCAGTATTTT.

This chain's CDR3 is CASSLTGDTEAFF. CDR3 bases: TGCGCCAGCAGCTTGACAGGGGACACTGAAGCTTTCTTT. V is TRBV5-1 and J is TRBJ1-1, with TRBD1 matching 7 bases. Germline V CDR1 and CDR2: SGHRS, YFSETQ. V gave up 1 base and J gave up 3 bases; unmatched junction bases: 0. The CDR3 extends over 13 amino acids.

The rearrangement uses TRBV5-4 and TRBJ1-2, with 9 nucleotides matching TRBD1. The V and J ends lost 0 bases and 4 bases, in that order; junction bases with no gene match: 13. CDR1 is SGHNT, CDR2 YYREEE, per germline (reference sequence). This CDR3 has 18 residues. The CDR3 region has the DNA TGTGCCAGCAGCTTGGCGCCTTCCGGGACAGGGCCTCTCTATGGCTACACCTTC. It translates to CASSLAPSGTGPLYGYTF.

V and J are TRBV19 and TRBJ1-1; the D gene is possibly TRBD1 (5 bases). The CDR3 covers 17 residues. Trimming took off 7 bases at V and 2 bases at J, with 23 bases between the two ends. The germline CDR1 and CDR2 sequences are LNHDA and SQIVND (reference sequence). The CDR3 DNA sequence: TGTGCCAGTATGGAGGTAGGCCGCCAGAGGGGAAACACTGAAGCTTTCTTT. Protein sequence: CASMEVGRQRGNTEAFF.

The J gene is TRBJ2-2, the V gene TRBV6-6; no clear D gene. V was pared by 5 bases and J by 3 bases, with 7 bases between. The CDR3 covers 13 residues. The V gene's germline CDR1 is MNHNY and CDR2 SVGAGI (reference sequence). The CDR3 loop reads CASSGMYTGELFF. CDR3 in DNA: TGTGCCAGCAGTGGGATGTACACCGGGGAGCTGTTTTTT.

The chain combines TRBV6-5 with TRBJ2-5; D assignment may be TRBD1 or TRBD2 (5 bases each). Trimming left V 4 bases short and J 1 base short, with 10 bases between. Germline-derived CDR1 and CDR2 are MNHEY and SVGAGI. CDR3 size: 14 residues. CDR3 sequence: CASSSQGVQETQYF. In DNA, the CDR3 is TGTGCCAGCAGTTCGCAGGGAGTCCAAGAGACCCAGTACTTC.

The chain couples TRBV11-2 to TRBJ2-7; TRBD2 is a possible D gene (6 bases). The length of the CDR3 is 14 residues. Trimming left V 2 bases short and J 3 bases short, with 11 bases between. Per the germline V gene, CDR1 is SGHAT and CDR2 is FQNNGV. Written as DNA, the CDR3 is TGTGCCAGCAGCTTAATGGGACTCGACTACGAGCAGTACTTC. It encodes CASSLMGLDYEQYF. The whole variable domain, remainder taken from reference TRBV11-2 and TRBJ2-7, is EAGVAQSPRYKIIEKRQSVAFWCNPISGHATLYWYQQILGQGPKLLIQFQNNGVVDDSQLPKDRFSAERLKGVDSTLKIQPAKLEDSAVYLCASSLMGLDYEQYFGPGTRLTVT.

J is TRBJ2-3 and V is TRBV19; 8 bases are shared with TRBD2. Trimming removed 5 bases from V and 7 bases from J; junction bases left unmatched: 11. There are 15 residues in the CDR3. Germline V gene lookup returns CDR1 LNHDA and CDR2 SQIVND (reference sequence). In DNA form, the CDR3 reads TGTGCCAGTAGTGTTAGACGGGAGGGGACAAATACGCAGTATTTT. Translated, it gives CASSVRREGTNTQYF.

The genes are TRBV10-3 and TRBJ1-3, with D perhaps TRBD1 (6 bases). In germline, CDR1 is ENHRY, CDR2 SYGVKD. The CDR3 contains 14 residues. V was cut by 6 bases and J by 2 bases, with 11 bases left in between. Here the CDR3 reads CAIRAGATGNTIYF. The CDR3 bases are TGTGCCATCAGGGCAGGGGCTACTGGAAACACCATATATTTT.

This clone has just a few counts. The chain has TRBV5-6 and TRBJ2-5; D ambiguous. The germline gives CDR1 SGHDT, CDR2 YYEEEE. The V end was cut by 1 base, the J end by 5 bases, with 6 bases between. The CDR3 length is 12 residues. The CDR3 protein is CASSLPRETQYF. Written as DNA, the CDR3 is TGTGCCAGCAGCTTGCCCCGGGAGACCCAGTACTTC.

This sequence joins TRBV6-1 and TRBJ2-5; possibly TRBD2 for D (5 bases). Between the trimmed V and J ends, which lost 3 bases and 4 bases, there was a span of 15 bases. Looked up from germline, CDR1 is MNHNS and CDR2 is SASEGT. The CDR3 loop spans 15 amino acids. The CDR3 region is CASSDIGGAGETQYF. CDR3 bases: TGTGCCAGCAGTGATATCGGCGGTGCGGGAGAGACCCAGTACTTC.

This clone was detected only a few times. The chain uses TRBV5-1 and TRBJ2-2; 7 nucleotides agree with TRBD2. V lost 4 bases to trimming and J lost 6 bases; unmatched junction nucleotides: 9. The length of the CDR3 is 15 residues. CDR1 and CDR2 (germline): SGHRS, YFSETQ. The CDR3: CASSAAGLAAGELFF. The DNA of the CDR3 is TGCGCCAGCAGCGCTGCCGGCCTAGCGGCCGGGGAGCTGTTTTTT.

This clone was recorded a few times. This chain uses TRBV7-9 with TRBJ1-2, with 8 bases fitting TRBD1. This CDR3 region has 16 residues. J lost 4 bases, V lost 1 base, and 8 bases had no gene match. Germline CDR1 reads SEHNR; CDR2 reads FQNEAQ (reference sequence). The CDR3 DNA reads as TGTGCCAGCAGCTTAGATGGGCAGGGGGCGATCTATGGCTACACCTTC. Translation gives CASSLDGQGAIYGYTF.